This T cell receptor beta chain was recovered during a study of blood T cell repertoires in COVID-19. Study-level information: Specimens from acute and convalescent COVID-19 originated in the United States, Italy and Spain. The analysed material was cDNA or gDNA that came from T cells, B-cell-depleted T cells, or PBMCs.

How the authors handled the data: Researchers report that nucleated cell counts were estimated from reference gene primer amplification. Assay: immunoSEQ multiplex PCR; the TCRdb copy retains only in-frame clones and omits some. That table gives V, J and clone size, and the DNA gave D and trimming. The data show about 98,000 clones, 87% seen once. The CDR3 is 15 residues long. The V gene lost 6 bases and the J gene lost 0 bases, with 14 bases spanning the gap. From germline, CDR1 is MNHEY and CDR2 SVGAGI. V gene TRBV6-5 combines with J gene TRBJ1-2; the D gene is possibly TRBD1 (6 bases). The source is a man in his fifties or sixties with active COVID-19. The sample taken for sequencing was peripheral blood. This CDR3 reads CASRVTGKANYGYTF. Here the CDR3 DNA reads TGTGCCAGCAGGGTGACAGGAAAAGCTAACTATGGCTACACCTTC.